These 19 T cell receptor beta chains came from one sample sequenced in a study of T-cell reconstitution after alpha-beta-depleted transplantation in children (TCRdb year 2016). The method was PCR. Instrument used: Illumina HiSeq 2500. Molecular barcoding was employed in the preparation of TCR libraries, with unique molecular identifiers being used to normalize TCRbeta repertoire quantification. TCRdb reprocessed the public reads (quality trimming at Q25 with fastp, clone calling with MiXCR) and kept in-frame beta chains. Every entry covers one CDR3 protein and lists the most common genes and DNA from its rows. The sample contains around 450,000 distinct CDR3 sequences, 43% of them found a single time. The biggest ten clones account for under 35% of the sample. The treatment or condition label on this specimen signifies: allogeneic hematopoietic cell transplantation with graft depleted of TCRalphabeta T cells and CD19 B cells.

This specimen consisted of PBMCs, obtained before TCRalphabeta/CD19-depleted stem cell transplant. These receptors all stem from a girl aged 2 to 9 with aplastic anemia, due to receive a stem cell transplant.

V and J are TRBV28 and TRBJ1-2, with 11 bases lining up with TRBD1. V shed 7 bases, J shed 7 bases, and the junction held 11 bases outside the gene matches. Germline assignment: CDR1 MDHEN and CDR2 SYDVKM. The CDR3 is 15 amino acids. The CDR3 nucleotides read TGTGCCAGCAACCTTAACGGACAGGGGGCACGTGGCTACACCTTC. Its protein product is CASNLNGQGARGYTF.

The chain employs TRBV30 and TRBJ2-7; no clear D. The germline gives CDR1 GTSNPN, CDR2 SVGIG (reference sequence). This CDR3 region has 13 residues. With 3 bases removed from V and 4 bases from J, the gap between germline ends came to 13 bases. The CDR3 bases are TGTGCCTGGAGGGGTCAGGTGGGATACGAGCAGTACTTC. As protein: CAWRGQVGYEQYF.

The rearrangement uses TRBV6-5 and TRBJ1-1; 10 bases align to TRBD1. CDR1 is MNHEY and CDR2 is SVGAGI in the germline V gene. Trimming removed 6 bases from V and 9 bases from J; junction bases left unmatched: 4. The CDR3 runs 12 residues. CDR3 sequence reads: CASSPDRGKAFF. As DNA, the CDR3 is TGTGCCAGCAGCCCGGACAGGGGGAAAGCTTTCTTT.

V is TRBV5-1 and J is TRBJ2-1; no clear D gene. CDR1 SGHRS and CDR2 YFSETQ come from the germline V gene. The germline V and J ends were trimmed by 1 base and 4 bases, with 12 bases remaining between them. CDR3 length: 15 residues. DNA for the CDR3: TGCGCCAGCAGCTTGCCAGGTTCTCGGTACAATGAGCAGTTCTTC. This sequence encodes CASSLPGSRYNEQFF.

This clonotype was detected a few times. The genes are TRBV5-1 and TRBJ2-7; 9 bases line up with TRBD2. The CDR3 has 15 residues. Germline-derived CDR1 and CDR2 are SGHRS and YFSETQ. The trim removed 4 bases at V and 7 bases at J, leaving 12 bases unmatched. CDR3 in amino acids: CASSPVAGVSGEQYF. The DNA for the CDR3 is TGCGCCAGCAGCCCCGTAGCGGGAGTTTCTGGGGAGCAGTACTTC.

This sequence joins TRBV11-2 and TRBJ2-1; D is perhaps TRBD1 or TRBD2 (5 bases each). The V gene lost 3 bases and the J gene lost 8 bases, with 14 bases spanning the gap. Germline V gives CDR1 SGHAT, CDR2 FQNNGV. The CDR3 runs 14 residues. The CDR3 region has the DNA TGTGCCAGCAGCTTGGGGGTAGCGAGGGATGAGCAGTTCTTC. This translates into CASSLGVARDEQFF. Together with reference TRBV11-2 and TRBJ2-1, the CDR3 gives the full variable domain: EAGVAQSPRYKIIEKRQSVAFWCNPISGHATLYWYQQILGQGPKLLIQFQNNGVVDDSQLPKDRFSAERLKGVDSTLKIQPAKLEDSAVYLCASSLGVARDEQFFGPGTRLTVL.

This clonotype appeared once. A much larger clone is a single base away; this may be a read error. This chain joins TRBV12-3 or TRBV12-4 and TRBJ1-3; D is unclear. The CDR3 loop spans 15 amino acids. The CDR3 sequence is CASSFRGTSGNTTYF. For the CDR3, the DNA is TGTGCCAGCAGTTTTCGTGGCACCTCTGGAAACACCACATATTTT.

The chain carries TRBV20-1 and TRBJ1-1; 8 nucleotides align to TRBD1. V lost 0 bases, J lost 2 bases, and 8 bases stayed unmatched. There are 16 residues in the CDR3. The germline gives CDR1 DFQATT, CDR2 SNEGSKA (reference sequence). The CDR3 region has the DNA TGCAGTGCTAGAGATGGGGGGGCAGGGGGCAACACTGAAGCTTTCTTT. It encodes CSARDGGAGGNTEAFF.

CDR3 loop: CSANLAGVSYNEQFF. In DNA form, the CDR3 reads TGCAGTGCTAACCTAGCGGGAGTTTCCTACAATGAGCAGTTCTTC. This rearrangement joins TRBV20-1 to TRBJ2-1, with 10 bases that match TRBD2. Per germline, CDR1 DFQATT and CDR2 SNEGSKA (reference sequence). The J segment lost 1 base and the V segment lost 4 bases, leaving 4 bases of the junction unmatched. CDR3 length equals 15 residues.

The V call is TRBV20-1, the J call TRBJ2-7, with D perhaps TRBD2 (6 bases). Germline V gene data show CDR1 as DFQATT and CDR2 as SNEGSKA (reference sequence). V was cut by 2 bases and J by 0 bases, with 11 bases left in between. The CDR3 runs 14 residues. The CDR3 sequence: CSARSLAFSYEQYF. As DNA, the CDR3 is TGCAGTGCTAGATCCCTAGCGTTCTCCTACGAGCAGTACTTC.

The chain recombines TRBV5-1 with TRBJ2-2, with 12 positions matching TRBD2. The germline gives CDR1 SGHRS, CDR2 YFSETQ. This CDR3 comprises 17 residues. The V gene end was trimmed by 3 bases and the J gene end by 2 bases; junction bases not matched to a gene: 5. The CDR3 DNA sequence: TGCGCCAGCAGCTCGACTAGCGGGAGAACCAACACCGGGGAGCTGTTTTTT. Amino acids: CASSSTSGRTNTGELFF. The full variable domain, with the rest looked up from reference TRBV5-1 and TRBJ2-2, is KAGVTQTPRYLIKTRGQQVTLSCSPISGHRSVSWYQQTPGQGLQFLFEYFSETQRNKGNFPGRFSGRQFSNSRSEMNVSTLELGDSALYLCASSSTSGRTNTGELFFGEGSRLTVL.

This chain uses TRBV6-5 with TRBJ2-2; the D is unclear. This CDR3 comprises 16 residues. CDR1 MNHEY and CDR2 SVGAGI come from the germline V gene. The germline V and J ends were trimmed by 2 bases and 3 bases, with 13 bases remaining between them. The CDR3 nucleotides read TGTGCCAGCAGTTACCACCCTAATTCGTACACCGGGGAGCTGTTTTTT. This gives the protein CASSYHPNSYTGELFF.

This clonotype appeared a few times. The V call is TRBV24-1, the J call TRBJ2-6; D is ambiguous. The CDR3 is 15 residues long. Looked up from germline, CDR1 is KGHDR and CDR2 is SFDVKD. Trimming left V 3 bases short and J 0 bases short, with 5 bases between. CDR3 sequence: CATSDRNSGANVLTF. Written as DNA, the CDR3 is TGTGCCACCAGTGATCGTAACTCTGGGGCCAACGTCCTGACTTTC.

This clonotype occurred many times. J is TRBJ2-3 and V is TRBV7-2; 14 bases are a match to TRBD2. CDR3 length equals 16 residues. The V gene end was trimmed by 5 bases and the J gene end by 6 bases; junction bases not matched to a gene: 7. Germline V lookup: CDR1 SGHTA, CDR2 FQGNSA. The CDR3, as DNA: TGTGCCAGCAGCCCACGCCGGACTAGCGGGAGGGATACGCAGTATTTT. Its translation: CASSPRRTSGRDTQYF.

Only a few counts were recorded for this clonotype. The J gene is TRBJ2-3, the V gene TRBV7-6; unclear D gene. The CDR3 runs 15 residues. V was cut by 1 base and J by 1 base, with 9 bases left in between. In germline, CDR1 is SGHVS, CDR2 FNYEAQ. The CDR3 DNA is TGTGCCAGCAGCTTAGTGTCAGTCGGCACAGATACGCAGTATTTT. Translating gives CASSLVSVGTDTQYF.

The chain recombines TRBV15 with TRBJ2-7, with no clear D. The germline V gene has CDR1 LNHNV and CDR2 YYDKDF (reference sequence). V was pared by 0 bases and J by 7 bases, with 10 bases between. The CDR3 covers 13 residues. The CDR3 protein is CATSRDQLGEQYF. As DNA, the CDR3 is TGTGCCACCAGCAGAGATCAGCTGGGGGAGCAGTACTTC.

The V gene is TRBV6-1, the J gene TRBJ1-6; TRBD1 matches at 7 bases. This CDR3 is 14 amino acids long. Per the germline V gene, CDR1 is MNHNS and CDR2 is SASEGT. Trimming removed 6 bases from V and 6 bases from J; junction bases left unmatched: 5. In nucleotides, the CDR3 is TGTGCCAGCAGAACGGGACAGAGTAATTCACCCCTCCACTTT. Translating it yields CASRTGQSNSPLHF.

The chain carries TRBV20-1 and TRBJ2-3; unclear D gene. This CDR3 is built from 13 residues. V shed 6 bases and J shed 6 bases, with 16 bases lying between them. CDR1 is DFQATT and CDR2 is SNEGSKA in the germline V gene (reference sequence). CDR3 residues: CSAIPPGPDTQYF. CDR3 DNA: TGCAGTGCCATTCCCCCTGGGCCCGATACGCAGTATTTT.

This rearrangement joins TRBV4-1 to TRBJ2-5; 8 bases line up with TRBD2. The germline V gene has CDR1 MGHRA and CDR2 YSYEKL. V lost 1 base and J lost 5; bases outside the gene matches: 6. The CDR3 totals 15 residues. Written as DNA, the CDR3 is TGCGCCAGCAGCCAAGGGTTAGCGGGACTGGAGACCCAGTACTTC. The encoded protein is CASSQGLAGLETQYF.